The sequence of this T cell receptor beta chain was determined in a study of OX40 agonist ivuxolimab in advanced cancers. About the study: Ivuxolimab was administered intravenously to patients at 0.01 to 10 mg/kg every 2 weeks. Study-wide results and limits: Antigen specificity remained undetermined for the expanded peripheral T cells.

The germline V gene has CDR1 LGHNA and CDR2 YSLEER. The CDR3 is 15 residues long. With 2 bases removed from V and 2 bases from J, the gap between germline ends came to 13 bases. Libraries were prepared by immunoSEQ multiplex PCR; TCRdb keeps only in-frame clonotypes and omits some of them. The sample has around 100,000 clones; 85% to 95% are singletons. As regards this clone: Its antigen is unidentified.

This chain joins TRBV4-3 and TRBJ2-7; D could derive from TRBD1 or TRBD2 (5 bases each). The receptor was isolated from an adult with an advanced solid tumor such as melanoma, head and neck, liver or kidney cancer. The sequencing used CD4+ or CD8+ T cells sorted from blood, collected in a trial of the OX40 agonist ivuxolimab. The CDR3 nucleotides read TGCGCCAGCAGCCAAACGGGGACGCGTACCTACGAGCAGTACTTC. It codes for CASSQTGTRTYEQYF.